This T cell receptor beta chain was identified during a study of shared clonotypes between healthy human individuals (dated by TCRdb to 2020 to 2021). At the level of the whole study: A few men and two women, aged 18 to 49 years, made up the cohort. Between about 0.9 and 10 billion PBMCs per donor were obtained by leukapheresis. Different laboratories and diverse techniques were used to prepare libraries and sequence TCR repertoires, to increase sequencing depth and limit assay-specific biases. The study deeply sequenced blood TCR repertoires of about 5 healthy adults to estimate repertoire size and the extent of clonotype sharing between individuals. Study-level results and caveats: Sampling was restricted to blood, and TCR repertoires in tissue are likely to differ from TCR repertoires in blood. Pairwise subsampling indicated that sequencing depth was expected to affect the degree of clonotype sharing among donors. Because the study included a small number of donors, the genetic and exposure-history diversity represented was limited.

Using the deep immunoSEQ assay, multiplex PCR amplified TCR CDR3 regions from genomic DNA. Extracted genomic DNA from each cell subset was distributed evenly across all wells of several immunoSEQ 96-well plates, and each plate was treated as a replicate. For unsorted PBMC, around 290 ng of genomic DNA, equivalent to around 30,000 T cell genomes, went into each replicate PCR. Unsorted PBMC genomic DNA was sequenced across ten immunoSEQ deep assay plates. Purified libraries were measured with a Qubit 3.0 fluorometer, size-checked on a Bioanalyzer 2100, and measured again with the KAPA Library Quantification kit. A separate single-read 150-cycle Illumina NextSeq 550 flow cell was used to sequence each immunoSEQ 96-well plate. Under the source paper's analysis protocol: Because the immunoSEQ output held only junctional sequences and lacked quality scores, the filtering could not match the filtering applied to full-length reads. To assign V/J genes and CDR3, sequences were annotated against IMGT germline references using PyIR, a Python wrapper for IgBLAST v1.9. Reads were filtered out if the reads had weak V/J assignments (E-value above 1e-6), no CDR3, stop codons, out-of-frame junctions, or ambiguous translated residues. V3J clonotypes were defined by identical inferred V gene, J gene, and CDR3 amino acid sequence. Percentage overlap between repertoires was computed as shared unique clonotypes divided by the size of the smaller repertoire. Three approaches were used to assess repertoire richness: RTK rarefaction, the Chao1 estimator, and Recon v2.1 estimates of unobserved clonotypes. The source is immuneACCESS, and TCRdb retained only in-frame sequences with V and J called. Part of the clones is not carried over; for the studies checked, unresolved V genes explain less than half of this, and the remainder is unexplained. The V and J calls and clone size were taken over from that table, and D and trimming were inferred from the DNA. A total of 520,000 or so clones appear in this sample, roughly 78% of them only once. The top ten hold approximately 13% of the sample.

The donors were healthy, HIV-negative adults who had no recently reported acute infections or vaccinations. Every donor was a Caucasian adult living in Nashville, Tennessee, USA. For unsorted samples, 70 million to 95 million PBMCs were counted, and genomic DNA was extracted using the QIAamp DNA Blood Mini kit. After blood collection by leukapheresis, PBMCs were isolated using Ficoll-Histopaque density gradient centrifugation and then cryopreserved in the vapor phase of liquid nitrogen. About this clone itself: Its antigen is not yet known. No per-base quality is available; no much larger clone lies one base away.

The receptor was derived from a middle-aged woman in good health. Some clones in this sample may be carry-over from other donors' samples. The sequencing input was PBMCs.

The DNA is as follows: TGTGCCAGCAGCCACCTTGAAACAGATACGCAGTATTTT. Translated, this gives CASSHLETDTQYF. The V and J genes are TRBV5-6 and TRBJ2-3; the D gene lacks a confident call. The germline V gene encodes CDR1 SGHDT and CDR2 YYEEEE. The CDR3 spans 13 residues, from the cysteine through the phenylalanine. The kept DNA is CDR3 alone, 39 bases in frame from the first base. V loses 4 bases of germline sequence and J loses 3 bases, and the interval between the two ends is 9 bases.